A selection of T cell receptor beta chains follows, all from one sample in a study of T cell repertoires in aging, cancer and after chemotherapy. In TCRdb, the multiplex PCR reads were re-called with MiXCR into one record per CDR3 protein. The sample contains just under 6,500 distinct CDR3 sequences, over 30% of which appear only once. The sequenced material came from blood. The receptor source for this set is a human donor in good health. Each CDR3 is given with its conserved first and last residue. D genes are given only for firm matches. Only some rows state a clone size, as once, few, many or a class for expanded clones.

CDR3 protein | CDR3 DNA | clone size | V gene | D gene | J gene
CASSPKGTVYSNQPQHF | TGTGCCAGCAGTCCAAAAGGGACAGTTTATAGCAATCAGCCCCAGCATTTT | . | TRBV28 | TRBD1 | TRBJ1-5
CASSLGGISTDTQYF | TGTGCCAGCAGCTTAGGGGGCATAAGCACAGATACGCAGTATTTT | . | TRBV7-6 | . | TRBJ2-3
CASTTAMNTEAFF | TGTGCCAGCACAACCGCCATGAACACTGAAGCTTTCTTT | . | TRBV6-1 | . | TRBJ1-1
CASSSLTGGHEQYF | TGTGCCAGCAGTTCCTTAACAGGGGGCCACGAGCAGTACTTC | once | TRBV27 | TRBD1 | TRBJ2-7
CASSLERGEAYEQYF | TGTGCCAGCAGCTTAGAAAGGGGAGAAGCCTACGAGCAGTACTTC | . | TRBV13 | . | TRBJ2-7
CASSYGNNEAFF | TGTGCCAGCAGTTACGGCAACAATGAAGCTTTCTTT | . | TRBV6-1 | . | TRBJ1-1
CASSSTGTGSRGGYTF | TGTGCCAGCTCAAGTACCGGGACAGGATCCCGGGGTGGCTACACCTTC | . | TRBV18 | TRBD1 | TRBJ1-2
CASSYWAGGASYEQYF | TGTGCCAGCAGTTACTGGGCGGGGGGCGCGTCCTACGAGCAGTACTTC | . | TRBV6-6 | TRBD2 | TRBJ2-7
CASSRTGTGVQPQHF | TGTGCCAGCTCACGGACCGGGACAGGGGTTCAGCCCCAGCATTTT | once | TRBV18 | TRBD1 | TRBJ1-5
CASSFSGTAYTEAFF | TGTGCCAGCAGCTTTTCCGGGACAGCATACACTGAAGCTTTCTTT | . | TRBV7-9 | TRBD1 | TRBJ1-1
CASSVSDSNQPQHF | TGTGCCAGCAGTGTCTCGGACAGCAATCAGCCCCAGCATTTT | few | TRBV12-3/TRBV12-4 | . | TRBJ1-5
CASRPTVGTDTQYF | TGTGCCAGCAGGCCGACAGTGGGCACAGATACGCAGTATTTT | . | TRBV12-3/TRBV12-4 | . | TRBJ2-3
CASSSLGRTPIF | TGTGCCAGCAGTTCCCTTGGACGGACCCCAATCTTC | . | TRBV28 | . | TRBJ2-1
CSVELVALNTEAFF | TGCAGCGTTGAATTGGTAGCACTGAACACTGAAGCTTTCTTT | . | TRBV29-1 | . | TRBJ1-1
CSAPDRGLYEQYF | TGCAGTGCCCCGGACAGGGGGCTGTACGAGCAGTACTTC | . | TRBV20-1 | TRBD1 | TRBJ2-7
CSAEFRGGEQFF | TGCAGTGCTGAATTCAGGGGAGGTGAGCAGTTCTTC | . | TRBV29-1 | . | TRBJ2-1
CASSITTVNTEAFF | TGTGCCAGTAGTATTACGACGGTGAACACTGAAGCTTTCTTT | few | TRBV19 | . | TRBJ1-1
CASSLDSRSTDTQYF | TGCGCCAGCAGCTTGGACAGTCGCAGCACAGATACGCAGTATTTT | once | TRBV5-6 | . | TRBJ2-3
CASSNTGAGSYEQYF | TGTGCCAGTAGCAACACAGGGGCCGGGTCCTACGAGCAGTACTTC | few | TRBV19 | TRBD1 | TRBJ2-7
CASSDRVWTEAFF | TGTGCCAGTAGCGACAGGGTTTGGACTGAAGCTTTCTTT | . | TRBV19 | TRBD1 | TRBJ1-1
CATSDATIETQYF | TGTGCCACCAGTGATGCAACTATTGAGACCCAGTACTTC | . | TRBV24-1 | . | TRBJ2-5
CAWSSAAREQYF | TGTGCCTGGAGTAGTGCGGCGCGCGAGCAGTACTTC | . | TRBV30 | . | TRBJ2-7
CAWGSRTGAIGKLFF | TGTGCCTGGGGGAGCAGAACAGGGGCTATAGGGAAACTGTTTTTT | . | TRBV30 | TRBD1 | TRBJ1-4
CSVIRDRITDTQYF | TGCAGCGTAATCCGGGACAGGATCACAGATACGCAGTATTTT | few | TRBV29-1 | TRBD1 | TRBJ2-3
CATSDSHRETQYF | TGTGCCACCAGTGATTCACACAGGGAGACCCAGTACTTC | few | TRBV24-1 | . | TRBJ2-5
CASSTGQVMNTEAFF | TGTGCCAGTAGTACGGGACAGGTGATGAACACTGAAGCTTTCTTT | few | TRBV19 | TRBD1 | TRBJ1-1